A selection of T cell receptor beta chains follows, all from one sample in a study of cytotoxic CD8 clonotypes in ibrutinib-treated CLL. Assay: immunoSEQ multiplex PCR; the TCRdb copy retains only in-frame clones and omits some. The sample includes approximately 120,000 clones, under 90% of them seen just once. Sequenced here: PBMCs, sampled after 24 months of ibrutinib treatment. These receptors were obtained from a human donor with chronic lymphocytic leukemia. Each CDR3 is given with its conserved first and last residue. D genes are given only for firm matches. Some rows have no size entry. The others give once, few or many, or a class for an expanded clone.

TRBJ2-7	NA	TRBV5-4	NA	TGTGCCAGCAGCACGGGGGAGGTCGGCACCTACGAGCAGTACTTC	CASSTGEVGTYEQYF
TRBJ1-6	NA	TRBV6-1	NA	TGTGCCAGCAGTTACCCAACGCCCCTCCACTTT	CASSYPTPLHF
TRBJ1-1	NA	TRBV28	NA	TGTGCCAGCAGTTTATTGGAATACGAAGCTTTCTTT	CASSLLEYEAFF
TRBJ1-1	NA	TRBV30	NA	TGTGCCAGCCATCACATGAACACTGAAGCTTTCTTT	CASHHMNTEAFF
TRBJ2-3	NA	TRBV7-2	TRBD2	TGTGCCAGCAGCCCGCGACTAGCGGGAAGCACAGATACGCAGTATTTT	CASSPRLAGSTDTQYF
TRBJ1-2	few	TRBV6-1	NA	TGTGCCAGCAGTGAAGCGTGGAATCCCTTGAGTGGCTACACCTTC	CASSEAWNPLSGYTF
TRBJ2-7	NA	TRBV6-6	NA	TGTGCCAGCAGTTACACTCCAAACTACGAGCAGTACTTC	CASSYTPNYEQYF
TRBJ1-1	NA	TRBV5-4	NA	TGTGCCAGCAGCTTGGGACAGGTGGCCACTGAAGCTTTCTTT	CASSLGQVATEAFF
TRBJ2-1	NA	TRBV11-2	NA	TGTGCCAGCAGCTTTCGCACTACAAGCTATGAGCAGTTCTTC	CASSFRTTSYEQFF
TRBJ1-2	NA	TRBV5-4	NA	TGTGCCAGCAGCTTGACGGGGGCGCAGGGCTATGGCTACACCTTC	CASSLTGAQGYGYTF
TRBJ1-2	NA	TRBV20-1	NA	TGCAGTGCTAACGGGAGAGAGGGCTACACCTTC	CSANGREGYTF
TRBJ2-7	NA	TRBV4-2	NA	TGTGCCAGCAGCCAAGAAGTAGCCCAGGCCTACGAGCAGTACTTC	CASSQEVAQAYEQYF
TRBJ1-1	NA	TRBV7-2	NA	TGTGCCAGCAGCACCCTGCCCCACCCGGCTTTCTTT	CASSTLPHPAFF
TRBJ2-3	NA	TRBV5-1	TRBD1	TGCGCCAGCAGCTTGATTGGGACAGGGGTCCCAGATACGCAGTATTTT	CASSLIGTGVPDTQYF
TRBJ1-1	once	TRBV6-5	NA	TGTGCCAGCAGACTAGCTACAGCTCTGAACACTGAAGCTTTCTTT	CASRLATALNTEAFF
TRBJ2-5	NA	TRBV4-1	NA	TGCGCCAGCAGCCGCAAGGAGGACAGCAAAGAGACCCAGTACTTC	CASSRKEDSKETQYF
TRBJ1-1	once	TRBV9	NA	TGTGCCAGCAGCGTAGTAAAGGGGTACACTGAAGCTTTCTTT	CASSVVKGYTEAFF
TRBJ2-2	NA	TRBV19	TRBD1	TGTGCCAGTAGTATAAGAAGACAGGGAAGGGACACCGGGGAGCTGTTTTTT	CASSIRRQGRDTGELFF
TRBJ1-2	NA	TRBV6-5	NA	TGTGCCAGCAGTGAAGGGGTGGAGAGGTATGGCTACACCTTC	CASSEGVERYGYTF
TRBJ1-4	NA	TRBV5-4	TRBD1	TGTGCCAGCAGCCCGGCGGGCGGACAGGGGGATGAAAAACTGTTTTTT	CASSPAGGQGDEKLFF
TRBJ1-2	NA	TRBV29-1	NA	TGCAGCGTTGTCCTCGGTGTTCGGGGAGGCTACACCTTC	CSVVLGVRGGYTF
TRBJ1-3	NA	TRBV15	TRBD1	TGTGCCACCAGTAACCCCCGTGGGGGCAGGGGGCACCTTTCTGGAAACACCATATATTTT	CATSNPRGGRGHLSGNTIYF
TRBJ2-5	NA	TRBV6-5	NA	TGTGCCAGCAGTTACTCTAGCTGGGACGGACAAGAGACCCAGTACTTC	CASSYSSWDGQETQYF
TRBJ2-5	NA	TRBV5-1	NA	TGCGCCAGCAGGGACAACGAAGAGACCCAGTACTTC	CASRDNEETQYF
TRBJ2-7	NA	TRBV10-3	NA	TGTGCCATCGCAACAGGAACCCCCTACGAGCAGTACTTC	CAIATGTPYEQYF
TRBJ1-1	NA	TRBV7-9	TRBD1	TGTGCCAGCAGCTTATGGACAGGCGACACTGAAGCTTTCTTT	CASSLWTGDTEAFF
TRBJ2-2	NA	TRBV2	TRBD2	TGTGCCAGCACCGGACTAGCGGCCGCCGGAGAGCTGTTTTTT	CASTGLAAAGELFF
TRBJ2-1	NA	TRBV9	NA	TGTGCCAGCAGCGTACAAAGTACGGGGGCTGGTTACCATGAGCAGTTCTTC	CASSVQSTGAGYHEQFF
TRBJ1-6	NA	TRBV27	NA	TGTGCCAGCAGTTTATCGGGGCCAGGGAGAGTTAATTCACCCCTCCACTTT	CASSLSGPGRVNSPLHF
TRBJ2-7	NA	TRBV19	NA	TGTGCCAGTAGTGTATCTAGCGCCTCGAGCTCCTACGAGCAGTACTTC	CASSVSSASSSYEQYF
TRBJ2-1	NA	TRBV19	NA	TGTGCCAGTAGTACCGTCGGACAACCACGATGGTGGGGGGAGTTCTTC	CASSTVGQPRWWGEFF
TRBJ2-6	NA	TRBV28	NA	TGTGCCAGCAACCCAGAGGGGCCAGGTAGAGTCTCTGGGGCCAACGTCCTGACTTTC	CASNPEGPGRVSGANVLTF
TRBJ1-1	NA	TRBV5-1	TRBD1	TGCGCCAGCAGCTCCCCAGGGGGGGCGACTGAAGCTTTCTTT	CASSSPGGATEAFF
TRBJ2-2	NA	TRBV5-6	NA	TGTGCCAGCAGCTTTGGGCGGAACACCGGGGAGCTGTTTTTT	CASSFGRNTGELFF
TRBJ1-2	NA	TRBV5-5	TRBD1	TGTGCCAGCAGCTGGACAGGGGGCGAGTTCGCCACCTTC	CASSWTGGEFATF
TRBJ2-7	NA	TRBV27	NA	TGTGCCAGCAGTTTACGGGGACCCGCTTGGGAGCAGTACTTC	CASSLRGPAWEQYF
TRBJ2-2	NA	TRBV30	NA	TGTGCCTGGAGTGTATTTATAACAGGGAACACCGGGGAGCTGTTTTTT	CAWSVFITGNTGELFF
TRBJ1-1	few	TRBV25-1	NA	TGTGCCAGCAGGGGGGTTGGGTCTTTCTTT	CASRGVGSFF
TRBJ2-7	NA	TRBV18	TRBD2	TGTGCCAGCTCCCCTGGGGGGGTGGAGCAGTACTTC	CASSPGGVEQYF
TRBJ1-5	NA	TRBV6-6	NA	TGTGCCACCTCGGGGAGTAGCAATCAGCCCCAGCATTTT	CATSGSSNQPQHF
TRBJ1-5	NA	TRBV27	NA	TGTGCCAGCAGTTTTGATAGCAATCAGCCCCAGCATTTT	CASSFDSNQPQHF